These T cell receptor beta chains were read from a single sample in a study of CD8+ T cells in alopecia areata. This table comes from immunoSEQ multiplex PCR, and its TCRdb copy is limited to in-frame clones, with some not included. The sample shows hundreds of thousands of clones, approximately 65% of them seen only once. This sample comprised CD4+ T cells sorted from blood, obtained at approximately week 44, from a patient treated with tofacitinib. The source of these receptors is a human donor with alopecia areata. The CDR3 runs from the conserved cysteine through the conserved F or W. D genes are given only for firm matches. Clone size, where shown, is once, few, many, or a class for clones that have expanded.

D gene | clone size | J gene | V gene | CDR3 DNA | CDR3 protein
. | . | TRBJ1-2 | TRBV6-1 | TGTGCCAGCAGCCCACCAGGGCATGCGGACGGCTACACCTTC | CASSPPGHADGYTF
. | few | TRBJ2-2 | TRBV2 | TGTGCCAGCCGTCTCGGGGCCTTCACCGGGGAGCTGTTTTTT | CASRLGAFTGELFF
. | once | TRBJ2-7 | TRBV30 | TGTGCCTGGAGTGAGGGGGGGATCTCCTACGAGCAGTACTTC | CAWSEGGISYEQYF
. | . | TRBJ1-3 | TRBV5-1 | TGCGCCAGCAGCTTGGATCAGGGATCTGGAAACACCATATATTTT | CASSLDQGSGNTIYF
. | . | TRBJ1-5 | TRBV7-9 | TGTGCCAGCAGCTCCTGGGGGGGCAGTGGCGATCAGCCCCAGCATTTT | CASSSWGGSGDQPQHF
. | . | TRBJ2-6 | TRBV28 | TGTGCCAGCAGGGGCTCTGGGGCCAACGTCCTGACTTTC | CASRGSGANVLTF
. | . | TRBJ1-5 | TRBV4-3 | TGCGCCAGCAGCCAAGCAAGAAGCAATCAGCCCCAGCATTTT | CASSQARSNQPQHF
. | few | TRBJ1-6 | TRBV28 | TGTGCCAGCAGTCAAAGGGGGGGGATCAGTACCCTCCACTTT | CASSQRGGISTLHF
TRBD1 | . | TRBJ1-5 | TRBV4-3 | TGCGCCAGCAGCCAAGTGGGACAGGGGTGGAATCAGCCCCAGCATTTT | CASSQVGQGWNQPQHF
TRBD2 | . | TRBJ2-3 | TRBV5-1 | TGCGCCAGCAGCTGGGGACTAGCGGAAAGCACAGATACGCAGTATTTT | CASSWGLAESTDTQYF
. | . | TRBJ2-5 | TRBV9 | TGTGCCAGCAGCGTAGGAGGGCGTTTGGAAGAGACCCAGTACTTC | CASSVGGRLEETQYF
. | . | TRBJ2-3 | TRBV6-6 | TGTGCCAGCACTAAAACCAAGGGAACAGATACGCAGTATTTT | CASTKTKGTDTQYF
. | many | TRBJ1-5 | TRBV29-1 | TGCAGCGTTGAAGATGGACCGAACCGCCCCTTTGGGGGGCTCCCTCAGCCCCAGCATTTT | CSVEDGPNRPFGGLPQPQHF
. | . | TRBJ2-2 | TRBV5-4 | TGTGCCAGCAGCTTGGGTGGGGGCCGGGGGAACACCGGGGAGCTGTTTTTT | CASSLGGGRGNTGELFF
TRBD2 | few | TRBJ2-1 | TRBV25-1 | TGTGCCAGCAGTGTGATTCGGGGGGGGCTAGGCAATGAGCAGTTCTTC | CASSVIRGGLGNEQFF
. | . | TRBJ2-3 | TRBV5-1 | TGCGCCAGCAGCGACGGGGACCTTAGCACAGATACGCAGTATTTT | CASSDGDLSTDTQYF
. | few | TRBJ2-3 | TRBV2 | TGTGCCAGCATTAGAGGGGAGGTGACAGATACGCAGTATTTT | CASIRGEVTDTQYF
TRBD2 | . | TRBJ2-7 | TRBV4-3 | TGCGCCAGCAGCCAATCTCTCGGCGGGGGGCTCTACGAGCAGTACTTC | CASSQSLGGGLYEQYF
TRBD2 | . | TRBJ2-1 | TRBV6-6 | TGTGCCAGTACGACTAGCGGAAGCTCCTACAATGAGCAGTTCTTC | CASTTSGSSYNEQFF
TRBD2 | . | TRBJ2-1 | TRBV29-1 | TGCAGCGTTGTTACTAGCGGGTTCGGGAACAATGAGCAGTTCTTC | CSVVTSGFGNNEQFF
. | . | TRBJ2-3 | TRBV5-5 | TGTGCCAGCAGCTTGCTTGGGGGGCTCACAGATACGCAGTATTTT | CASSLLGGLTDTQYF
. | . | TRBJ1-2 | TRBV5-1 | TGCGCCAGCTCCATTCAGGGAGGCGCCTATGGCTACACCTTC | CASSIQGGAYGYTF
. | . | TRBJ1-5 | TRBV2 | TGTGCCAGCAGCGAAGTCAGGGGATCTCAGCATTTT | CASSEVRGSQHF